The 17 T cell receptor beta chains listed next were all sequenced from one sample in a study of T cells after posttransplantation cyclophosphamide. The data were produced by immunoSEQ multiplex PCR, yet TCRdb's version contains in-frame clones alone and is incomplete. The data contain under 40,000 clones, 91% of them singletons. The naive gate required viable CD3+CD4+ or CD3+CD8+ cells with CCR7+CD45RA+CD45RO-CD95-CD27+CD28+ phenotype. Source material: naive CD4+ T cells sorted from blood. All receptors derive from a young man in good health and a related stem cell transplant donor.

The chain uses TRBV9 and TRBJ2-5; 10 bases line up with TRBD1. Germline V lookup: CDR1 SGDLS, CDR2 YYNGEE. After removal of 4 bases from V and 5 bases from J, the junction contained 5 bases not matched to a gene. The CDR3 is 14 residues long. This CDR3 reads CASSLGQGLETQYF. In DNA, the CDR3 is TGTGCCAGCAGCTTGGGACAGGGGCTGGAGACCCAGTACTTC.

The chain carries TRBV25-1 and TRBJ1-1; TRBD1 matches at 8 bases. CDR3 length: 15 amino acids. Germline trimming cut 6 bases from V and 0 bases from J; bases unmatched to any gene: 6. Germline V gene lookup returns CDR1 MGHDK and CDR2 SYGVNS. CDR3 coding DNA: TGTGCCAGCAGAGAGACAGGGGCGATGAACACTGAAGCTTTCTTT. The encoded protein is CASRETGAMNTEAFF.

The chain couples TRBV28 to TRBJ2-7; TRBD2 matches 7 bases. CDR1 is MDHEN and CDR2 is SYDVKM in the germline V gene. V lost 6 bases and J lost 0; bases outside the gene matches: 5. The length of the CDR3 is 14 residues. In DNA form, the CDR3 reads TGTGCCAGCAGAGGCGGGGGAAGCTCCTACGAGCAGTACTTC. Translating it yields CASRGGGSSYEQYF.

The chain couples TRBV9 to TRBJ1-5; TRBD1 matches 8 bases. CDR3 size: 15 residues. V was pared by 3 bases and J by 7 bases, with 9 bases of the junction left unmatched. From germline, CDR1 is SGDLS and CDR2 YYNGEE. CDR3 sequence: CASSATGEGVQPQHF. Written as DNA, the CDR3 is TGTGCCAGCAGCGCGACAGGGGAGGGGGTCCAGCCCCAGCATTTT.

This chain connects TRBV27 to TRBJ1-4; tentatively, D is TRBD1 (6 bases). Germline V gene lookup returns CDR1 MNHEY and CDR2 SMNVEV (reference sequence). The CDR3 is 11 amino acids. V dropped 8 bases and J dropped 10 bases, with 11 bases sitting between them. The CDR3 protein is CASRQQGKLFF. DNA for the CDR3: TGTGCCAGCCGGCAACAGGGAAAACTGTTTTTT.

The rearrangement joins TRBV27 to TRBJ2-1; 10 bases map to TRBD2. Germline V gene sequence: CDR1 MNHEY, CDR2 SMNVEV (reference sequence). J gave up 1 base and V 3 bases, and 9 bases lay outside the gene matches. This CDR3 region has 18 residues. The CDR3 loop reads CASSLLAGGKTSYNEQFF. CDR3 nucleotide sequence: TGTGCCAGCAGTTTGTTAGCGGGGGGAAAGACGTCCTACAATGAGCAGTTCTTC.

A word on this clone: Other nucleotide sequences from this sample produce the same CDR3. The chain couples TRBV5-1 to TRBJ2-1; 8 bases are shared with TRBD2. Germline V gene data show CDR1 as SGHRS and CDR2 as YFSETQ. The J segment lost 0 bases and the V segment lost 0 bases, leaving 2 bases of the junction unmatched. The CDR3 totals 16 residues. DNA for the CDR3: TGCGCCAGCAGCTTGGTGAGCGGGAGCTCCTACAATGAGCAGTTCTTC. It specifies CASSLVSGSSYNEQFF.

The rearrangement links TRBV18 to TRBJ1-4, with 7 bases aligning to TRBD1. Trimming took 2 bases from V and 6 from J; bases not matched to a gene: 6. The CDR3 has 15 amino acids. The germline V gene has CDR1 KGHSH and CDR2 LQKENI. CDR3 in DNA: TGTGCCAGCTCACCAGCAAATACAGGGGATGAAAAACTGTTTTTT. It encodes CASSPANTGDEKLFF.

This clone appeared a single time. The chain carries TRBV7-3 and TRBJ2-5; D might be TRBD2 (6 bases). Germline CDR1 reads SGHTA; CDR2 reads FQGTGA. CDR3 size: 13 residues. V lost 0 bases, J lost 4 bases, and 6 bases lay in between. The CDR3, as DNA: TGTGCCAGCAGCTTAACCGGGGGAGAGACCCAGTACTTC. The encoded protein is CASSLTGGETQYF.

The sample holds a few counts of this clone. This chain connects TRBV9 to TRBJ2-7; 8 positions agree with TRBD1. Trimming removed 0 bases from V and 6 bases from J; junction bases left unmatched: 5. The CDR3 length is 14 residues. The germline V gene has CDR1 SGDLS and CDR2 YYNGEE. CDR3 nucleotide sequence: TGTGCCAGCAGCGTAGTGGGACAGGAGGGCGAGCAGTACTTC. Protein sequence: CASSVVGQEGEQYF.

With respect to this clone: Germline is not matched at one junction end, which may reflect a read error. This rearrangement joins TRBV7-2 to TRBJ2-7; D is perhaps TRBD1 (6 bases). The CDR3 loop spans 13 amino acids. Germline CDR1 reads SGHTA; CDR2 reads FQGNSA. The CDR3 spells CASGLRRGYEQYF. The DNA of the CDR3 is TGTGCCAGCGGCTTGCGCAGGGGCTACGAGCAGTACTTC.

This chain links TRBV5-4 with TRBJ2-2, with 8 bases matching TRBD2. Germline V gene lookup returns CDR1 SGHNT and CDR2 YYREEE (reference sequence). The CDR3 has 16 amino acids. J lost 4 bases, V lost 4 bases, and 9 bases had no gene match. This chain's CDR3 is CASSPGGTSSTGELFF. CDR3 coding DNA: TGTGCCAGCAGCCCCGGGGGGACTAGTTCCACCGGGGAGCTGTTTTTT.

The rearrangement uses TRBV19 and TRBJ1-5; TRBD1 matches 7 bases. The CDR3 runs to 15 residues. The germline V gene has CDR1 LNHDA and CDR2 SQIVND (reference sequence). The V and J ends lost 3 bases and 0 bases, in that order; junction bases with no gene match: 2. CDR3 region: CASSIGDSSNQPQHF. The CDR3 nucleotides read TGTGCCAGTAGTATCGGGGACAGTAGCAATCAGCCCCAGCATTTT.

This clone was found a few times. The genes are TRBV10-1 and TRBJ2-7; 11 positions agree with TRBD2. The junction had 1 base not matched to a gene; V was cut back by 4 bases and J by 5 bases. Germline V lookup: CDR1 WNHNN, CDR2 SYGVQD (reference sequence). The CDR3 is made up of 13 amino acids. DNA for the CDR3: TGCGCCAGCAGTGGGGGACTAGCGGACGAGCAGTACTTC. Its translation: CASSGGLADEQYF.

This rearrangement joins TRBV6-1 to TRBJ2-2; D remains ambiguous. This CDR3 is built from 12 residues. Per the germline V gene, CDR1 is MNHNS and CDR2 is SASEGT. Trimming left V 5 bases short and J 3 bases short, with 4 bases between. The CDR3 sequence: CASSRDTGELFF. Here the CDR3 DNA reads TGTGCCAGCAGTCGAGACACCGGGGAGCTGTTTTTT.

The chain has TRBV4-3 and TRBJ2-6, with unresolved D. The CDR3 sequence is 13 residues long. The V gene's germline CDR1 is LGHNA and CDR2 YSLEER. V gave up 6 bases and J gave up 4 bases, with 7 bases separating them. CDR3 DNA: TGCGCCAGCAGGGAGTCCGGGGCCAACGTCCTGACTTTC. Protein sequence: CASRESGANVLTF.

The rearrangement links TRBV12-2 to TRBJ1-1; TRBD1, the D gene given by the table, was not confirmed from the DNA. TRBV12-2 is shown as a pseudogene. This CDR3 spans 18 amino acids. CDR3 protein: CASRLAADSPNAGAEAFF. CDR3 coding DNA: TGTGCAAGTCGCTTAGCGGCGGACAGCCCAAACGCAGGGGCTGAAGCTTTCTTT.